These 7 T cell receptor beta chains were sequenced from one sample in a study of CD8+CD57+ T cells in acquired aplastic anemia. The use of genomic DNA as template underpinned the TCR beta VDJ and CDR3 profiling. TCRdb used MiXCR to reprocess the reads, holding one entry per CDR3 protein. The data hold 150,000 to 200,000 distinct CDR3 sequences, with approximately 40% observed a single time. Sequencing input: sorted CD4+, CD8+, or CD8+CD57+ T cells (not recorded which) from PBMCs. Receptors were obtained from a human donor in good health.

In regard to this clonotype: This clone may be a read error of a much larger clone one base away. The CDR3 sequence: CAISWTGTDTQYF. CDR3 nucleotides: TGTGCCATCAGCTGGACCGGCACAGATACGCAGTATTTT. The chain couples TRBV5-6 to TRBJ2-3; D unclear. The CDR3 length is 13 residues. Per germline, CDR1 SGHDT and CDR2 YYEEEE. The variable domain in full, completed from reference TRBV5-6 and TRBJ2-3, reads DAGVTQSPTHLIKTRGQQVTLRCSPKSGHDTVSWYQQALGQGPQFIFQYYEEEERQRGNFPDRFSGHQFPNYSSELNVNALLLGDSALYLCAISWTGTDTQYFGPGTRLTVL.

This clonotype has only a few counts. This may be a read error: a much more frequent sequence differs by one nucleotide. The V and J genes are TRBV20-1 and TRBJ1-5; 8 nucleotides match TRBD1. Germline V CDR1 and CDR2: DFQATT, SNEGSKA (reference sequence). This CDR3 has 14 amino acids. CDR3 nucleotide sequence: TGCAGTGCCTACCGGACAGGGCGGAATCGGCCCCAGCATTTT. It encodes CSAYRTGRNRPQHF.

The rearrangement links TRBV4-3 to TRBJ1-2, with D maybe TRBD1 (5 bases). This CDR3 comprises 15 residues. Per germline, CDR1 LGHNA and CDR2 YSLEER. Trimming removed 2 bases at V and 4 bases at J, with 14 bases between. CDR3 coding DNA: TGCGCCAGCAGCCAAACAGGACCATCCGGCTATGGCTACACCTTC. Residues: CASSQTGPSGYGYTF.

This clonotype turned up a few times. The chain uses TRBV29-1 and TRBJ2-7, with TRBD1 matching 8 bases. The V gene end was trimmed by 7 bases and the J gene end by 4 bases; junction bases not matched to a gene: 6. The V gene's germline CDR1 is SQVTM and CDR2 ANQGSEA. The CDR3 covers 12 residues. The CDR3 nucleotides read TGCAGCGCGCGGACAGGGCCGTACGAGCAGTACTTC. It specifies CSARTGPYEQYF.

The sample holds many counts of this clonotype. The chain links TRBV5-1 to TRBJ1-2; possibly TRBD1 for D (6 bases). Trimming took 7 bases from V and 7 from J, leaving 14 bases between them. Germline V CDR1 and CDR2: SGHRS, YFSETQ. The CDR3 extends over 12 amino acids. The CDR3 loop is CASQGQGSGYTF. CDR3 nucleotides: TGCGCCAGCCAAGGTCAGGGGTCTGGCTACACCTTC.

About this clonotype: A much bigger clone sits one base away, suggesting this may be a read error. CDR3 DNA sequence: TGTGCCAGCAGCAGAAATGCCCCGGGACAGGGAGGAGTATACAACCATGGCTACACCTTC. Protein product: CASSRNAPGQGGVYNHGYTF. V usage is TRBV7-6 and J usage is TRBJ1-2; 9 positions agree with TRBD1. Germline V CDR1 and CDR2: SGHVS, FNYEAQ. Germline trimming cut 5 bases from V and 6 bases from J; bases unmatched to any gene: 25. The CDR3 totals 20 residues.

The chain uses TRBV10-3 and TRBJ1-2, with D unresolved. The germline gives CDR1 ENHRY, CDR2 SYGVKD. Trimming left V 2 bases short and J 4 bases short, with 8 bases between. The CDR3 is made up of 13 amino acids. The chain's CDR3 is CAISEDNIYGYTF. The CDR3 DNA follows: TGTGCCATCAGTGAGGATAACATCTATGGCTACACCTTC.